Following are 27 T cell receptor beta chains from one sample sequenced in a study of blood T cell repertoires in COVID-19. The repertoire was sequenced with immunoSEQ multiplex PCR; TCRdb's copy has only in-frame clones and lacks some. The table shows about 5,100 clones, with approximately 91% occurring only once. The sequenced material came from peripheral blood. The receptors derive from a woman aged 80 or over with acute or convalescent COVID-19.

Relative to its sample, this clone is large. V and J are TRBV4-1 and TRBJ1-1, with D unclear. CDR3 size: 16 residues. Germline V gives CDR1 MGHRA, CDR2 YSYEKL. Trimming removed 0 bases at V and 0 bases at J, with 11 bases between. CDR3 DNA: TGCGCCAGCAGCCAAGATCGCGGTTTCATGAACACTGAAGCTTTCTTT. Translated, it gives CASSQDRGFMNTEAFF.

This clone was counted once. The chain uses TRBV7-8 and TRBJ2-5; D is unclear. Trimming took off 1 base at V and 5 bases at J, with 11 bases between the two ends. The CDR3 is 14 residues long. Germline V gene data show CDR1 as SGHVS and CDR2 as FQNEAQ. The CDR3 sequence: CASSLGRSSETQYF. DNA of the CDR3: TGTGCCAGCAGCTTAGGCAGGTCCTCGGAGACCCAGTACTTC.

The gene calls are TRBV29-1 and TRBJ2-3, with 8 bases aligning to TRBD1. The CDR3 covers 12 residues. Unmatched junction bases numbered 3, after V lost 7 bases and J lost 3 bases. Germline CDR1 reads SQVTM; CDR2 reads ANQGSEA. The CDR3 sequence is CSAQGATDTQYF. The CDR3 coding sequence is TGCAGCGCCCAGGGGGCTACAGATACGCAGTATTTT.

The V call is TRBV5-1, the J call TRBJ1-3; D perhaps matches TRBD1 (5 bases). Trimming took off 4 bases at V and 4 bases at J, with 12 bases between the two ends. CDR3 length: 14 amino acids. Germline lookup yields CDR1 SGHRS and CDR2 YFSETQ. In DNA, the CDR3 is TGCGCCAGCAGCCCTGGGGGGTCGGGAAACACCATATATTTT. Its protein is CASSPGGSGNTIYF.

This chain connects TRBV5-1 to TRBJ2-3; D not resolved. The CDR3 contains 12 residues. CDR1 SGHRS and CDR2 YFSETQ come from the germline V gene. Trimming took 1 base from V and 4 from J, leaving 4 bases between them. The CDR3 region has the DNA TGCGCCAGCAGCTTGCGGGCAGATACGCAGTATTTT. Encoded protein: CASSLRADTQYF.

The chain uses TRBV10-1 and TRBJ1-2; D uncertain. V lost 9 bases and J lost 5, with 13 bases in between. CDR1 is WNHNN, CDR2 SYGVQD, per germline (reference sequence). The CDR3 contains 12 residues. The CDR3 DNA sequence: TGCGCCAGTGGCGAGGGATCTTATGGCTACACCTTC. Protein product: CASGEGSYGYTF.

The V gene is TRBV5-1, the J gene TRBJ1-1; 11 bases agree with TRBD1. Trimming at V came to 5 bases and at J to 0 bases, leaving 0 bases not matched to a gene. CDR3 length: 14 amino acids. Germline loops: CDR1 SGHRS, CDR2 YFSETQ. CDR3 amino acids: CASRGQGVNTEAFF. CDR3 DNA: TGCGCCAGCAGGGGACAGGGGGTGAACACTGAAGCTTTCTTT.

The chain combines TRBV24-1 with TRBJ2-3; 9 nucleotides line up with TRBD2. V lost 3 bases and J lost 2; bases outside the gene matches: 5. Germline-derived CDR1 and CDR2 are KGHDR and SFDVKD. The CDR3 is made up of 16 amino acids. The CDR3 sequence is CATSDGAGGLTDTQYF. The CDR3 DNA follows: TGTGCCACCAGTGATGGCGCGGGGGGGCTCACAGATACGCAGTATTTT.

The rearrangement joins TRBV19 to TRBJ1-2; 10 nucleotides line up with TRBD1. Looked up from germline, CDR1 is LNHDA and CDR2 is SQIVND (reference sequence). Trimming removed 0 bases from V and 8 bases from J; junction bases left unmatched: 3. The length of the CDR3 is 14 residues. CDR3 bases: TGTGCCAGTAGTATAGACCCGACAGGGGGCGGCTACACCTTC. This gives the protein CASSIDPTGGGYTF.

This chain connects TRBV4-2 to TRBJ2-1; 10 nucleotides agree with TRBD1. With 2 bases clipped from V and 5 bases from J, the junction kept 3 bases outside the gene matches. Germline V gives CDR1 LGHNA, CDR2 YNFKEQ. This CDR3 has 15 amino acids. The CDR3 DNA reads as TGTGCCAGCAGCCAATCCGACAGGGGGCACAATGAGCAGTTCTTC. Translation gives CASSQSDRGHNEQFF.

CDR3 in DNA: TGTGCCAGCAGTTTCATAGGGTGGGAGCAGCCCCAGCATTTT. It specifies CASSFIGWEQPQHF. This chain joins TRBV28 and TRBJ1-5; D is unclear. Germline-derived CDR1 and CDR2 are MDHEN and SYDVKM. The length of the CDR3 is 14 residues. V dropped 3 bases and J dropped 7 bases, with 13 bases sitting between them.

This clone was detected only once. The chain has TRBV5-1 and TRBJ2-7; D unresolved. The germline V gene encodes CDR1 SGHRS and CDR2 YFSETQ. The CDR3 has 15 residues. Trimming pared 3 bases from V and 4 bases from J, leaving 17 bases between. The CDR3 reads CASSYDHDPGYEQYF. The CDR3 nucleotides are TGCGCCAGCAGCTACGACCACGACCCGGGTTACGAGCAGTACTTC.

This sequence joins TRBV9 and TRBJ2-5; 8 bases map to TRBD2. J gave up 5 bases and V 6 bases, and 9 bases lay outside the gene matches. The CDR3 totals 14 residues. Germline values: CDR1 SGDLS, CDR2 YYNGEE. DNA for the CDR3: TGTGCCAGCAATTCAGGACCGGGAGGGGAGACCCAGTACTTC. Protein product: CASNSGPGGETQYF. Full variable domain (missing parts from reference TRBV9 and TRBJ2-5): DSGVTQTPKHLITATGQRVTLRCSPRSGDLSVYWYQQSLDQGLQFLIQYYNGEERAKGNILERFSAQQFPDLHSELNLSSLELGDSALYFCASNSGPGGETQYFGPGTRLLVL.

The V gene is TRBV6-6, the J gene TRBJ2-1; D remains unclear. V shed 8 bases and J shed 1 base, with 9 bases lying between them. Germline lookup yields CDR1 MNHNY and CDR2 SVGAGI (reference sequence). The CDR3 loop spans 13 amino acids. This CDR3 reads CASAASSYNEQFF. CDR3 sequence (DNA): TGTGCCAGCGCGGCTTCTTCCTACAATGAGCAGTTCTTC.

The chain uses TRBV3-1 (or the pseudogene TRBV3-2) and TRBJ2-7; weak D call: TRBD1 (5 bases). This CDR3 region has 14 residues. CDR1 and CDR2 (germline): LGHDT, YNNKEL (reference sequence). The V gene lost 8 bases and the J gene lost 6 bases, with 20 bases spanning the gap. CDR3 amino acids: CASGHLDSELEQYF. CDR3 coding DNA: TGTGCCAGCGGACACCTTGACTCGGAGCTCGAGCAGTACTTC.

The rearrangement joins TRBV5-1 to TRBJ2-1; TRBD2 agrees at 14 bases. With 1 base clipped from V and 9 bases from J, the junction kept 3 bases outside the gene matches. Germline CDR1 SGHRS, CDR2 YFSETQ. This CDR3 has 15 residues. The CDR3 nucleotides read TGCGCCAGCAGCTTGTCGACTAGCGGGGGGGTTGAGCAGTTCTTC. It is translated as CASSLSTSGGVEQFF.

This sequence joins TRBV20-1 and TRBJ1-1; the D is unclear. V was pared by 5 bases and J by 4 bases, with 5 bases between. From germline, CDR1 is DFQATT and CDR2 SNEGSKA (reference sequence). The CDR3 covers 10 residues. The CDR3 sequence is CSASVTEAFF. CDR3 in DNA: TGCAGTGCTTCGGTCACTGAAGCTTTCTTT.

The chain uses TRBV3-1 (or the pseudogene TRBV3-2) and TRBJ1-1, with TRBD1 matching 8 bases. Germline V lookup: CDR1 LGHDT, CDR2 YNNKEL (reference sequence). The ends lost 1 base at V and 8 bases at J; junction bases unmatched: 0. The CDR3 totals 12 residues. This CDR3 reads CASSQGQGEAFF. The CDR3, as DNA: TGTGCCAGCAGCCAAGGACAGGGGGAAGCTTTCTTT.

This clone was observed once. CDR3 nucleotide sequence: TGTGCCAGTAGTATATTAGAAAACACCGGGGAGCTGTTTTTT. Its protein product is CASSILENTGELFF. V gene TRBV19 combines with J gene TRBJ2-2; D is unresolved. The CDR3 spans 14 residues. Trimming shortened V by 2 bases and J by 2 bases, and 6 bases separated the two germline ends. Germline V gene lookup returns CDR1 LNHDA and CDR2 SQIVND (reference sequence). The whole variable domain, remainder taken from reference TRBV19 and TRBJ2-2, is DGGITQSPKYLFRKEGQNVTLSCEQNLNHDAMYWYRQDPGQGLRLIYYSQIVNDFQKGDIAEGYSVSREKKESFPLTVTSAQKNPTAFYLCASSILENTGELFFGEGSRLTVL.

The chain employs TRBV28 and TRBJ1-3, with D possibly being TRBD1 (5 bases). Trimming pared 6 bases from V and 1 base from J, leaving 10 bases between. The germline CDR1 and CDR2 sequences are MDHEN and SYDVKM. There are 14 residues in the CDR3. CDR3 sequence (DNA): TGTGCCAGCAGCCCCGGACAATCTGGAAACACCATATATTTT. It codes for CASSPGQSGNTIYF.

J is TRBJ2-3 and V is TRBV10-1; TRBD2 matches at 10 bases. The J segment lost 2 bases and the V segment lost 10 bases, leaving 3 bases of the junction unmatched. CDR1 WNHNN and CDR2 SYGVQD come from the germline V gene (reference sequence). The CDR3 extends over 13 amino acids. The CDR3 bases are TGCGCCATGGGGACTAGCGCCACAGATACGCAGTATTTT. It encodes CAMGTSATDTQYF.

The V and J genes are TRBV7-7 and TRBJ2-3, with D maybe TRBD1 (5 bases). The CDR3 extends over 15 amino acids. Trimming took off 6 bases at V and 1 base at J, with 14 bases between the two ends. CDR1 is SSHAT and CDR2 is FNYEAQ in the germline V gene (reference sequence). The CDR3 DNA reads as TGTGCCAGCAGTAAAGGGGTAGATCGCACAGATACGCAGTATTTT. Amino acids: CASSKGVDRTDTQYF.

The chain links TRBV29-1 to TRBJ2-5; 7 bases fit TRBD2. This CDR3 spans 12 amino acids. The germline V gene has CDR1 SQVTM and CDR2 ANQGSEA. The trim removed 3 bases at V and 3 bases at J, leaving 1 base unmatched. CDR3 in DNA: TGCAGCGTTGATGGGGGGGAAGAGACCCAGTACTTC. Translating it yields CSVDGGEETQYF.

The chain employs TRBV29-1 and TRBJ2-1, with 8 bases identical to TRBD2. Germline lookup yields CDR1 SQVTM and CDR2 ANQGSEA. Trimming cost V 4 bases and J 1 base; bases outside gene matches: 3. The CDR3 loop spans 14 amino acids. The chain's CDR3 is CSVGPGGSYNEQFF. CDR3 nucleotides: TGCAGCGTTGGGCCGGGGGGGTCCTACAATGAGCAGTTCTTC.

This clone was seen once. The V call is TRBV3-1 (or the pseudogene TRBV3-2), the J call TRBJ1-1; a possible D gene is TRBD1 (5 bases). Trimming removed 5 bases at V and 8 bases at J, with 27 bases between. CDR1 is LGHDT, CDR2 YNNKEL, per germline (reference sequence). CDR3 length equals 17 residues. As DNA, the CDR3 is TGTGCCAGCAGCTCATTCTCCGGGACTCAGAGCCATCGGGAAGCTTTCTTT. Translated: CASSSFSGTQSHREAFF.

The chain combines TRBV7-2 with TRBJ1-4; TRBD1 might be the D (6 bases). CDR3 length equals 14 residues. The germline CDR1 and CDR2 sequences are SGHTA and FQGNSA. The germline V and J ends were trimmed by 5 bases and 7 bases, with 14 bases remaining between them. The DNA of the CDR3 is TGTGCCAGCAGCCCGCTACAGGGCGGTGAAAAACTGTTTTTT. This encodes CASSPLQGGEKLFF. Looking up the rest from reference TRBV7-2 and TRBJ1-4 gives the full variable domain: GAGVSQSPSNKVTEKGKDVELRCDPISGHTALYWYRQSLGQGLEFLIYFQGNSAPDKSGLPSDRFSAERTGGSVSTLTIQRTQQEDSAVYLCASSPLQGGEKLFFGSGTQLSVL.

This clone is a singleton in its sample. The V gene is TRBV5-1, the J gene TRBJ2-5, with D perhaps TRBD1 (6 bases). V dropped 3 bases and J dropped 3 bases, with 9 bases sitting between them. Germline V CDR1 and CDR2: SGHRS, YFSETQ. The CDR3 runs to 13 residues. The CDR3 spells CASSSPGEETQYF. In DNA, the CDR3 is TGCGCCAGCAGCTCGCCAGGGGAAGAGACCCAGTACTTC.